This TCR beta chain was recorded in a study of control samples from healthy donors and cancer patients. Assay used: immunoSEQ multiplex PCR; TCRdb lists only in-frame clones, some missing. This sample has around 81,000 clones, with approximately 95% found just once. V lost 0 bases and J lost 6, with 12 bases in between. This CDR3 comprises 15 residues. The germline gives CDR1 SGHNT, CDR2 YYREEE (reference sequence). Sample: blood. V gene TRBV5-4 combines with J gene TRBJ2-2; D gene unclear. This sequence originates from a woman aged 25 to 39 in good health. The CDR3 nucleotides read TGTGCCAGCAGCTTGGATGGCCAGTTTGCCGGGGAGCTGTTTTTT. Amino acid sequence: CASSLDGQFAGELFF.